This passage covers 27 T cell receptor beta chains from one sample sequenced in a study of T cells in localized non-small cell lung cancer. Data came from immunoSEQ multiplex PCR; TCRdb stores just in-frame clones and leaves some out. The sample records around 100,000 clones, approximately 88% being singletons. The sample in question was peripheral blood, obtained before any cancer treatment. The receptors originated from a man between 40 and 70 years old with stage I squamous cell lung carcinoma.

In this sample, this clone turned up a few times. The gene calls are TRBV7-8 and TRBJ2-3; 7 nucleotides align to TRBD2. The germline V gene has CDR1 SGHVS and CDR2 FQNEAQ. The CDR3 is 17 amino acids. V was clipped by 7 bases and J by 0 bases; unmatched bases: 13. CDR3 region: CASTTWGGRGSTDTQYF. The CDR3 DNA reads TGTGCCAGCACCACTTGGGGAGGGCGGGGGAGCACAGATACGCAGTATTTT. The full variable domain, in which reference TRBV7-8 and TRBJ2-3 provide the parts outside the CDR3, is GAGVSQSPRYKVAKRGQDVALRCDPISGHVSLFWYQQALGQGPEFLTYFQNEAQLDKSGLPSDRFFAERPEGSVSTLKIQRTQQEDSAVYLCASTTWGGRGSTDTQYFGPGTRLTVL.

The V and J genes are TRBV19 and TRBJ1-1, with D unclear. V lost 5 bases, J lost 5 bases, and 15 bases lay in between. The germline V gene has CDR1 LNHDA and CDR2 SQIVND (reference sequence). The CDR3 is made up of 14 amino acids. The CDR3 bases are TGTGCCAGTAGTCCGAGGTTGCAAGGGACTGAAGCTTTCTTT. Translation gives CASSPRLQGTEAFF. The full variable domain, its missing parts supplied by reference TRBV19 and TRBJ1-1, is DGGITQSPKYLFRKEGQNVTLSCEQNLNHDAMYWYRQDPGQGLRLIYYSQIVNDFQKGDIAEGYSVSREKKESFPLTVTSAQKNPTAFYLCASSPRLQGTEAFFGQGTRLTVV.

The chain links TRBV6-1 to TRBJ1-5; weak D call: TRBD1 (5 bases). Germline V CDR1 and CDR2: MNHNS, SASEGT. The CDR3 length is 14 residues. V was trimmed by 1 base and J by 6 bases, leaving 10 bases between them. DNA of the CDR3: TGTGCCAGCAGTGAAGGGTTGGGGGGTCAGCCCCAGCATTTT. Protein sequence: CASSEGLGGQPQHF.

The chain couples TRBV7-2 to TRBJ1-5; D is ambiguous. This CDR3 has 13 amino acids. Germline V gene data show CDR1 as SGHTA and CDR2 as FQGNSA. V lost 4 bases, J lost 7 bases, and 11 bases lay in between. CDR3 sequence (DNA): TGTGCCAGCAGCTCCAGTGTGGGGCAGCCCCAGCATTTT. Amino acids: CASSSSVGQPQHF.

This chain joins TRBV28 and TRBJ2-2, with 8 nucleotides matching TRBD1. Germline values: CDR1 MDHEN, CDR2 SYDVKM. This CDR3 has 16 residues. The V gene end was trimmed by 4 bases and the J gene end by 6 bases; junction bases not matched to a gene: 10. The CDR3 protein is CASSSVPSGGPGELFF. The CDR3 region has the DNA TGTGCCAGCAGTTCCGTACCATCAGGGGGCCCCGGGGAGCTGTTTTTT.

A few counts support this clone. The V call is TRBV18, the J call TRBJ1-1; tentatively, D is TRBD1 (6 bases). With 4 bases removed from V and 7 bases from J, the gap between germline ends came to 16 bases. CDR1 is KGHSH, CDR2 LQKENI, per germline. The CDR3 consists of 14 residues. CDR3 nucleotides: TGTGCCAGCTCACTACAGGGTCTAACGGGTGAAGCTTTCTTT. It codes for CASSLQGLTGEAFF.

Details on this clone: The conserved final phenylalanine or tryptophan is absent from the CDR3, which likely points to a read error. It is unclear where the CDR3 begins or ends on the DNA, so no DNA is shown, and the CDR3 is as TCRdb lists it. The gene calls are TRBV5-4 and TRBJ1-1. Germline lookup yields CDR1 SGHNT and CDR2 YYREEE (reference sequence). The CDR3 contains 11 residues when both ends are counted. CDR3 sequence: CASSLGRELIL.

The gene calls are TRBV5-1 and TRBJ2-1; 9 bases fit TRBD1. CDR1 is SGHRS and CDR2 is YFSETQ in the germline V gene. The trim removed 2 bases at V and 6 bases at J, leaving 3 bases unmatched. The CDR3 totals 14 residues. For the CDR3, the DNA is TGCGCCAGCAGCTTCTCGACAGGGGGCAATGAGCAGTTCTTC. Its translation is CASSFSTGGNEQFF.

A single count supports this clone. The chain is built from TRBV6-1 and TRBJ2-7; D possibly corresponds to TRBD1 (5 bases). V gave up 7 bases and J gave up 8 bases, with 18 bases separating them. Germline V lookup: CDR1 MNHNS, CDR2 SASEGT. The CDR3 consists of 13 residues. The CDR3 loop is CASNLSDSLKQYF. Here the CDR3 DNA reads TGTGCCAGCAATTTGTCCGACAGTTTAAAGCAGTACTTC.

The CDR3 DNA reads TGTGCCAGCAGCCCCCTCCAGGGGGCGGAGGAAAAACTGTTTTTT. This codes for CASSPLQGAEEKLFF. The chain employs TRBV2 and TRBJ1-4, with TRBD1 matching 8 bases. CDR3 size: 15 residues. CDR1 is SNHLY and CDR2 is FYNNEI in the germline V gene. The V and J ends lost 6 bases and 8 bases, in that order; junction bases with no gene match: 11.

The V gene is TRBV7-2, the J gene TRBJ2-1, with D possibly called TRBD1 or TRBD2 (6 bases each). The CDR3 is 15 residues long. The V gene lost 1 base and the J gene lost 12 bases, with 19 bases spanning the gap. Germline V lookup: CDR1 SGHTA, CDR2 FQGNSA. The CDR3 DNA follows: TGTGCCAGCAGCTTAGATGATAGCGGCCCCAGGGGGCAGTTCTTC. Translated, it gives CASSLDDSGPRGQFF.

The V call is TRBV2, the J call TRBJ1-6, with D possibly matching TRBD1 (6 bases). Trimming stripped 5 bases from V and 0 bases from J, with 11 bases between. Germline CDR1 and CDR2: SNHLY and FYNNEI. The CDR3 contains 16 residues. The CDR3 DNA reads TGTGCCAGCAGTACGGGACAAATCTCCTATAATTCACCCCTCCACTTT. It encodes CASSTGQISYNSPLHF.

The chain joins TRBV7-9 to TRBJ2-3; D may be TRBD1 (6 bases). V was trimmed by 4 bases and J by 0 bases, leaving 11 bases between them. CDR1 SEHNR and CDR2 FQNEAQ come from the germline V gene (reference sequence). The CDR3 runs 15 residues. The CDR3 coding sequence is TGTGCCAGCAGCTCCAGGGGTACGAGCACAGATACGCAGTATTTT. Protein: CASSSRGTSTDTQYF.

The rearrangement links TRBV7-3 to TRBJ2-3, with 8 bases that match TRBD2. CDR1 is SGHTA and CDR2 is FQGTGA in the germline V gene. V lost 4 bases and J lost 7; bases outside the gene matches: 7. The CDR3 runs to 14 residues. CDR3 coding DNA: TGTGCCAGCAGCTCCACTAGCGGCCTGAATACGCAGTATTTT. Translating it yields CASSSTSGLNTQYF. Variable domain in full (rest from reference TRBV7-3 and TRBJ2-3): GAGVSQTPSNKVTEKGKYVELRCDPISGHTALYWYRQSLGQGPEFLIYFQGTGAADDSGLPNDRFFAVRPEGSVSTLKIQRTERGDSAVYLCASSSTSGLNTQYFGPGTRLTVL.

This clone was counted a single time. The chain has TRBV27 and TRBJ1-1; 8 bases agree with TRBD1. CDR3 length: 15 residues. V lost 4 bases to trimming and J lost 1 base; unmatched junction nucleotides: 5. CDR1 and CDR2 (germline): MNHEY, SMNVEV (reference sequence). The CDR3 reads CASSSLGQGNTEAFF. CDR3 sequence (DNA): TGTGCCAGCAGTTCTCTTGGACAGGGGAACACTGAAGCTTTCTTT.

This chain uses TRBV14 with TRBJ1-6; the match to TRBD1 covers 7 bases. The ends lost 3 bases at V and 9 bases at J; junction bases unmatched: 2. The germline V gene has CDR1 SGHDN and CDR2 FVKESK. The CDR3 is 13 residues long. The CDR3 here is CASSQQGGSPLHF. CDR3 in DNA: TGTGCCAGCAGCCAGCAGGGGGGTTCACCCCTCCACTTT.

The chain carries TRBV9 and TRBJ2-7, with D possibly TRBD2 on 7 matching bases. Germline values: CDR1 SGDLS, CDR2 YYNGEE. Trimming shortened V by 4 bases and J by 2 bases, and 16 bases separated the two germline ends. CDR3 length: 15 residues. The CDR3 sequence is CASSRGADETYEQYF. The CDR3 DNA reads as TGTGCCAGCAGCCGGGGGGCAGATGAGACCTACGAGCAGTACTTC.

CDR3 residues: CASSYTGRNEQFF. For the CDR3, the DNA is TGTGCCAGCAGTTATACAGGGAGGAATGAGCAGTTCTTC. This chain uses TRBV6-5 with TRBJ2-1; D may match TRBD1 or TRBD2 (6 bases each). The CDR3 loop spans 13 amino acids. V was cut by 3 bases and J by 7 bases, with 10 bases left in between. CDR1 and CDR2 from the germline V gene are MNHEY and SVGAGI.

CDR3 protein: CSAGPGAEQYF. CDR3 in DNA: TGCAGTGCTGGGCCAGGGGCCGAGCAGTACTTC. The chain has TRBV20-1 and TRBJ2-5; TRBD1 is a possible D gene (6 bases). Gene TRBJ2-7 matches the end of the DNA better, so the J call may be wrong. This CDR3 spans 11 amino acids. CDR1 is DFQATT and CDR2 is SNEGSKA in the germline V gene (reference sequence).

This clone appeared a single time. The rearrangement joins TRBV9 to TRBJ1-6; possible D gene TRBD1, 5 bases. The germline V and J ends were trimmed by 0 bases and 7 bases, with 11 bases remaining between them. Germline assignment: CDR1 SGDLS and CDR2 YYNGEE. The CDR3 is made up of 15 amino acids. CDR3 residues: CASSVEGARNSPLHF. CDR3 coding DNA: TGTGCCAGCAGCGTAGAAGGGGCACGGAATTCACCCCTCCACTTT.

V is TRBV4-1 and J is TRBJ1-1; D is possibly TRBD1 (5 bases). With 4 bases removed from V and 3 bases from J, the gap between germline ends came to 12 bases. Germline V lookup: CDR1 MGHRA, CDR2 YSYEKL. CDR3 length: 14 amino acids. CDR3 sequence (DNA): TGCGCCAGCAGCCGACAGAGGGGAGACACTGAAGCTTTCTTT. Translation: CASSRQRGDTEAFF.

The V and J genes are TRBV7-9 and TRBJ2-1; D might be TRBD2 (5 bases). The length of the CDR3 is 19 residues. Trimming left V 4 bases short and J 0 bases short, with 22 bases between. Germline CDR1 reads SEHNR; CDR2 reads FQNEAQ (reference sequence). The CDR3 DNA is TGTGCCAGCAGCTCCCGTGTGTACATTTCGGGAAGCTCCTACAATGAGCAGTTCTTC. This translates into CASSSRVYISGSSYNEQFF.

The chain links TRBV28 to TRBJ1-4, with unresolved D. The V gene's germline CDR1 is MDHEN and CDR2 SYDVKM. Trimming took off 1 base at V and 5 bases at J, with 8 bases between the two ends. The CDR3 spans 14 residues. CDR3 DNA sequence: TGTGCCAGCAGTTTATTACAGTTAAATGAAAAACTGTTTTTT. Protein sequence: CASSLLQLNEKLFF.

The genes are TRBV12-5 and TRBJ2-2; 9 nucleotides line up with TRBD1. J lost 6 bases, V lost 9 bases, and 8 bases had no gene match. Germline assignment: CDR1 LGHNT and CDR2 FRNRAP. CDR3 length equals 14 residues. CDR3 in amino acids: CASQRTGEAGELFF. For the CDR3, the DNA is TGTGCTAGCCAGAGGACAGGGGAGGCCGGGGAGCTGTTTTTT.

The chain is built from TRBV19 and TRBJ2-1, with D possibly being TRBD2 (6 bases). V lost 5 bases to trimming and J lost 3 bases, with 17 bases between them. Germline lookup yields CDR1 LNHDA and CDR2 SQIVND (reference sequence). The CDR3 consists of 16 residues. Here the CDR3 DNA reads TGTGCCAGTAGTCCAGCCGGGACTCTCCACTACAATGAGCAGTTCTTC. Protein product: CASSPAGTLHYNEQFF.

The chain carries TRBV18 and TRBJ1-1; possibly TRBD1 for D (6 bases). Germline V gene lookup returns CDR1 KGHSH and CDR2 LQKENI. The CDR3 is 15 residues long. Trimming pared 3 bases from V and 3 bases from J, leaving 14 bases between. CDR3: CASSPRAGADTEAFF. DNA of the CDR3: TGTGCCAGCTCACCGAGAGCGGGGGCGGACACTGAAGCTTTCTTT.

The chain uses TRBV9 and TRBJ2-2; the match to TRBD1 covers 9 bases. CDR1 is SGDLS, CDR2 YYNGEE, per germline. The CDR3 has 14 amino acids. V was clipped by 3 bases and J by 6 bases; unmatched bases: 3. The CDR3 region has the DNA TGTGCCAGCAGCGACACAGGGGGCGCCGGGGAGCTGTTTTTT. Residues: CASSDTGGAGELFF.